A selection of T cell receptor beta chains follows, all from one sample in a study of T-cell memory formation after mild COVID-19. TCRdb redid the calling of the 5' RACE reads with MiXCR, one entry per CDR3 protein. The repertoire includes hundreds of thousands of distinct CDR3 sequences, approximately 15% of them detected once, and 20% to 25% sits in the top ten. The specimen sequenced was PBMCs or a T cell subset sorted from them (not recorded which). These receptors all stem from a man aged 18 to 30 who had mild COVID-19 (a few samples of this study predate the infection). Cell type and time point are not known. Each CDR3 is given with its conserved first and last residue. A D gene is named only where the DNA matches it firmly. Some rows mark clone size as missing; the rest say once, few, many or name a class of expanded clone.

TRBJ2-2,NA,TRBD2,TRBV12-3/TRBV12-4,TGTGCCAGCAGTACCAGGGAGGGCACCGGGGAGCTGTTTTTT,CASSTREGTGELFF
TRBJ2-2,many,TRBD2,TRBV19,TGTGCCAGTTCGAGGACTAGCGGGGGTAGGGTCGGGGAGCTGTTTTTT,CASSRTSGGRVGELFF
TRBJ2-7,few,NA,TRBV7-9,TGTGCCAGCAGCTTAGCCTACAGGGATTCGGACGAGCAGTACTTC,CASSLAYRDSDEQYF
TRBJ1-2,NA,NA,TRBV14,TGTGCCAGCAGCCAAGATATGTACTATGGCTACACCTTC,CASSQDMYYGYTF
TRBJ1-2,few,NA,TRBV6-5,TGTGCCACCCGGCCGGCTAACTATGGCTACACCTTC,CATRPANYGYTF
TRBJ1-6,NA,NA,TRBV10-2,TGCGCCAGCAGGGGGGAGATCAATTCACCCCTCCACTTT,CASRGEINSPLHF
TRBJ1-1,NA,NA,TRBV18,TGTGCCAGCTCACCAGTGGTAACAACTGAAGCTTTCTTT,CASSPVVTTEAFF
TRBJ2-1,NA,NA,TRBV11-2,TGTGCCAGCAGAACGATCTCCTACAATGAGCAGTTCTTC,CASRTISYNEQFF
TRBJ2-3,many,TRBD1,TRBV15,TGTGCCACCACCCGGGACAGGCACTACACAGATACGCAGTATTTT,CATTRDRHYTDTQYF
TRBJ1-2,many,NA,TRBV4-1,TGCGCCAGCAGCCAAATAATTGGACTGGGGCGGGATGGCTACACCTTC,CASSQIIGLGRDGYTF
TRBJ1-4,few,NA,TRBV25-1,TGTGCCAGCAGTGAACTGGGGTCGGCAACTAATGAAAAACTGTTTTTT,CASSELGSATNEKLFF
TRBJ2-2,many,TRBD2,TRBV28,TGTGCCAGCAGTTTCCCCCCTTTAGCGGGGGATGGTGGCGGGGAGCTGTTTTTT,CASSFPPLAGDGGGELFF
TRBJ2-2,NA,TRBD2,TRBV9,TGTGCCAGCCGCCGGGGGGGGGGCACCGGGGAGCTGTTTTTT,CASRRGGGTGELFF